Below, 6 T cell receptor beta chains from the same sample are listed, as sequenced in a study of response to subunit inactivated influenza vaccine. TCRdb ran MiXCR on the RT-PCR reads and lists one entry per CDR3 protein. The sample lists hundreds of thousands of distinct CDR3 sequences, about an eighth occurring once. Sequenced material: PBMCs from blood, taken on the day of vaccination. Every receptor here comes from a man in his fifties or sixties who received an inactivated influenza vaccine.

V gene TRBV7-2 combines with J gene TRBJ2-7; 9 bases align to TRBD1. V shed 5 bases, J shed 6 bases, and the junction held 5 bases outside the gene matches. Germline V lookup: CDR1 SGHTA, CDR2 FQGNSA. There are 13 residues in the CDR3. CDR3 amino acids: CASSPGQGSEQYF. CDR3 bases: TGTGCCAGCAGCCCGGGACAGGGAAGCGAGCAGTACTTC.

The chain is built from TRBV5-1 and TRBJ1-3; D might be TRBD1 (5 bases). Trimming cost V 1 base and J 0 bases, with 11 bases left between them. Germline V gene sequence: CDR1 SGHRS, CDR2 YFSETQ. CDR3 length: 16 amino acids. This chain's CDR3 is CASSLWGGSSGNTIYF. The CDR3 nucleotides read TGCGCCAGCAGCTTGTGGGGCGGGAGCTCTGGAAACACCATATATTTT.

The rearrangement joins TRBV6-5 to TRBJ2-1, with D possibly being TRBD1 (6 bases). Trimming left V 2 bases short and J 0 bases short, with 8 bases between. The CDR3 contains 15 residues. CDR1 is MNHEY, CDR2 SVGAGI, per germline. CDR3 protein: CASSYKGVSYNEQFF. For the CDR3, the DNA is TGTGCCAGCAGTTACAAGGGGGTCTCCTACAATGAGCAGTTCTTC.

This clonotype has a handful of counts. The genes are TRBV7-2 and TRBJ2-7, with 7 bases lining up with TRBD1. This CDR3 has 16 amino acids. The J segment lost 0 bases and the V segment lost 0 bases, leaving 5 bases of the junction unmatched. Germline V lookup: CDR1 SGHTA, CDR2 FQGNSA. The CDR3: CASSLATGPNSYEQYF. In DNA form, the CDR3 reads TGTGCCAGCAGCTTAGCGACAGGGCCTAACTCCTACGAGCAGTACTTC.

This clonotype was counted between two and nine times. This sequence joins TRBV28 and TRBJ2-1, with a weak D call TRBD2 (5 bases). Germline V gene data show CDR1 as MDHEN and CDR2 as SYDVKM. The CDR3 covers 15 residues. Trimming pared 4 bases from V and 2 bases from J, leaving 12 bases between. CDR3: CASSSGGGAYNEQFF. The DNA for the CDR3 is TGTGCCAGCAGTTCTGGAGGAGGAGCCTACAATGAGCAGTTCTTC. Variable domain in full (rest from reference TRBV28 and TRBJ2-1): DVKVTQSSRYLVKRTGEKVFLECVQDMDHENMFWYRQDPGLGLRLIYFSYDVKMKEKGDIPEGYSVSREKKERFSLILESASTNQTSMYLCASSSGGGAYNEQFFGPGTRLTVL.

This clonotype showed up just a few times. The chain carries TRBV4-2 and TRBJ2-2, with 8 bases identical to TRBD1. Germline V gene lookup returns CDR1 LGHNA and CDR2 YNFKEQ. Losses at the gene ends were 3 bases for V and 4 bases for J; bases not matched to a gene: 16. This CDR3 comprises 19 residues. CDR3: CASSQGQASPRDSTGELFF. CDR3 sequence (DNA): TGTGCCAGCAGCCAGGGACAGGCCAGCCCCCGGGATAGCACCGGGGAGCTGTTTTTT.